Reported below is one TCR beta chain. What antigen it recognizes has not been identified. No much larger clonotype is one base removed from it; base qualities were not supplied. This sample stems from a study of CD8 T cells in Susac syndrome (dated by TCRdb to between 2018 and 2021). Concerning the study at large: Repertoire sequencing was used to test whether CD8+ T cell activation and differentiation in Susac syndrome was antigen driven. Summary of the overall study and its limitations: The study acknowledged that relatively few individuals were included in the TCR sequencing and HLA analysis.

Taken from cysteine to phenylalanine, the CDR3 has 15 residues. The read is trimmed to its CDR3 DNA, 45 bases read in frame from base 1. Via the germline V gene, CDR1 is SQVTM and CDR2 ANQGSEA. Unmatched junction bases come to 5, with V trimmed by 1 base and J by 5 bases. High-throughput TCR beta sequencing profiled peripheral blood CD8+ and CD4+ T cells from healthy donors, Susac syndrome patients and multiple sclerosis patients. The healthy donors served as controls matched for age and sex. Bulk CD8+ and CD4+ T cells were purified magnetically by negative isolation, whereas CD8+ TEMRA cells were enriched by FACS. Blood was collected in EDTA tubes and processed within 24 hours, with PBMCs isolated through density gradient centrifugation. PBMCs destined for TCR sequencing were cryopreserved in liquid nitrogen and later thawed in a 37 °C water bath. Purity of sorted or isolated CD4+, CD8+ and CD8+ TEMRA cells was at least 90%.

RNA was extracted using the RNeasy kit, and roughly 0.45 to 1 ug of the RNA was reverse transcribed with random hexamers. The immunoSEQ multiplex PCR assay, which covers 54 Vbeta and 13 Jbeta segments, was used to amplify TCR beta CDR3 regions. Bias from PCR amplification was corrected by using a synthetic template baseline for primer optimization and for computational correction. The paper's processing steps were these. Reads were annotated to V, D and J genes per IMGT and analyzed with immunoSEQ Analyzer, keeping only productive sequences. Clonality was calculated as one minus the Shannon entropy normalized by log2 of the number of productive unique sequences. Public and private clones were assessed among the 100 most prevalent clones of each patient and control. A clone was defined as Susac-specific if it was absent from the healthy and MS cohorts, from 1052 published viral clones and from other ImmuneACCESS disease sequences. TCRdb itself trimmed the public reads at Q25 with fastp, ran MiXCR and retained productive beta chains. Here each entry gathers all rows of one CDR3 protein and keeps the most common genes and DNA. Here the V and J calls rest on TCRdb's processing, not on the authors' analysis. This sample comprises roughly 190,000 distinct CDR3 sequences, about 95% of them detected only once. Over 0.08% of the sample comes from the top ten.

The sequence is built from TRBV29-1 and TRBJ2-6, with 7 middle bases fitting TRBD1. This receptor was identified in a human donor in good health. Sequencing input: CD4+ T cells from PBMCs. The base sequence is TGCAGCGTTGAAGGGACAGGCGATCGGGCCAACGTCCTGACTTTC. Protein translation: CSVEGTGDRANVLTF.